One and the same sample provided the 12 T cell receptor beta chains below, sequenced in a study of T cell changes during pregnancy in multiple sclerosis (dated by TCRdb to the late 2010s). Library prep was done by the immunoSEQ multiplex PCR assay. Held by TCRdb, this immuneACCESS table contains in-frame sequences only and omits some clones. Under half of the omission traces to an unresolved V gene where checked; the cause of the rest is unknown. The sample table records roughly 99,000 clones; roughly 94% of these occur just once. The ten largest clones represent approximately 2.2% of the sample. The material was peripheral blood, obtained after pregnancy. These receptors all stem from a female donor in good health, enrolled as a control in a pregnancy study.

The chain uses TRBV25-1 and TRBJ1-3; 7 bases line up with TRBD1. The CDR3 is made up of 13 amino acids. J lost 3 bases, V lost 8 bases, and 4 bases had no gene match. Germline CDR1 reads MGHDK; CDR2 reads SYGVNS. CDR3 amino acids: CASGRGNGNTIYF. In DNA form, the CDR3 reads TGTGCCAGCGGCAGGGGGAATGGAAACACCATATATTTT.

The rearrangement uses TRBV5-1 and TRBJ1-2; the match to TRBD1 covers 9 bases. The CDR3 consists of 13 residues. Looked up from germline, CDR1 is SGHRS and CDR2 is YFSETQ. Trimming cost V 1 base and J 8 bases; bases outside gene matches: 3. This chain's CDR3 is CASSLLGQGGYTF. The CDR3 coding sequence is TGCGCCAGCAGCTTGTTGGGACAGGGAGGCTACACCTTC.

The CDR3 bases are TGTGCCAGCAGCTTTTCAATAGCGGTGACTACAGATACGCAGTATTTT. It codes for CASSFSIAVTTDTQYF. The rearrangement links TRBV7-9 to TRBJ2-3; possible D gene TRBD2, 6 bases. Germline V CDR1 and CDR2: SEHNR, FQNEAQ (reference sequence). This CDR3 is built from 16 residues. The V end lost 3 bases, the J end lost 3 bases, and 16 bases lay between the germline ends.

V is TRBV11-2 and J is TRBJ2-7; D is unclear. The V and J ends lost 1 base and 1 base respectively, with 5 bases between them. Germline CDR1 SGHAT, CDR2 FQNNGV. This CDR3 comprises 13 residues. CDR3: CASSLGGSYEQYF. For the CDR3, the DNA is TGTGCCAGCAGCTTAGGCGGATCCTACGAGCAGTACTTC.

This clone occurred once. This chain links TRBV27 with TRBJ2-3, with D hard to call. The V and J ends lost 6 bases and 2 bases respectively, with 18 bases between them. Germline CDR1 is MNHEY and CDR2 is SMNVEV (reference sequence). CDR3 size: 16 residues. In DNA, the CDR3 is TGTGCCAGCAGCCCGAGTCTTATAGCTTTCACAGATACGCAGTATTTT. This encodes CASSPSLIAFTDTQYF.

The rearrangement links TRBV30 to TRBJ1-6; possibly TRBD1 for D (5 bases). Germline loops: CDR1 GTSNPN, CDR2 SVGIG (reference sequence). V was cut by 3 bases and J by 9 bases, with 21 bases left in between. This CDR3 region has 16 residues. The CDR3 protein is CAWSRRRGRIASPLHF. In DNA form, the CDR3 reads TGTGCCTGGAGCCGCCGGAGGGGAAGAATAGCTTCACCCCTCCACTTT. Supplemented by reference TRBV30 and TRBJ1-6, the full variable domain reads SQTIHQWPATLVQPVGSPLSLECTVEGTSNPNLYWYRQAAGRGLQLLFYSVGIGQISSEVPQNLSASRPQDRQFILSSKKLLLSDSGFYLCAWSRRRGRIASPLHFGNGTRLTVT.

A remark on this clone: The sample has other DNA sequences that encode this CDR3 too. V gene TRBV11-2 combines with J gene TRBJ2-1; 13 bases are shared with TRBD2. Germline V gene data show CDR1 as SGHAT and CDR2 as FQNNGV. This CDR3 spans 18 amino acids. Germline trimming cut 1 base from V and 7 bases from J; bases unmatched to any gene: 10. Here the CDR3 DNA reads TGTGCCAGCAGCTTAGGGACTAGCGGGAGCGTCGGGGGAAATGAGCAGTTCTTC. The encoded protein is CASSLGTSGSVGGNEQFF. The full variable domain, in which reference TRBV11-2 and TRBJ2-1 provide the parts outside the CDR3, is EAGVAQSPRYKIIEKRQSVAFWCNPISGHATLYWYQQILGQGPKLLIQFQNNGVVDDSQLPKDRFSAERLKGVDSTLKIQPAKLEDSAVYLCASSLGTSGSVGGNEQFFGPGTRLTVL.

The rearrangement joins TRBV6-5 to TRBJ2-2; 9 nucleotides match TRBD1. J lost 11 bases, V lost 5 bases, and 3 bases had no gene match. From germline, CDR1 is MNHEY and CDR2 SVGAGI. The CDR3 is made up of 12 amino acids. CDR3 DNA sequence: TGTGCCAGCAGTACGACAGGGGGTGAGCTGTTTTTT. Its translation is CASSTTGGELFF.

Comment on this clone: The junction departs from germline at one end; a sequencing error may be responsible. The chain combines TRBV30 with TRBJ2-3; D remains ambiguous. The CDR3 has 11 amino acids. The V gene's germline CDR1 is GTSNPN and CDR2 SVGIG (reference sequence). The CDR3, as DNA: TGTGCCTGGAGTGTACAGTGGTGGGTGAGATTT. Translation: CAWSVQWWVRF.

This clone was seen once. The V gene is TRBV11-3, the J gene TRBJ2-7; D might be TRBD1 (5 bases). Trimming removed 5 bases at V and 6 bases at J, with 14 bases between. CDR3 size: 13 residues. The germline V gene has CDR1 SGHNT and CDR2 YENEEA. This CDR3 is CASSPHYQGEQYF. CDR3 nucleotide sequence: TGTGCCAGCAGCCCACACTACCAGGGCGAGCAGTACTTC.

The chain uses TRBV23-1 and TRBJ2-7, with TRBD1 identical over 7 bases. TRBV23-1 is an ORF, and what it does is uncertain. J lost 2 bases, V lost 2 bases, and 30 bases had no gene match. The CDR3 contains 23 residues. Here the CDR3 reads CASSQTKDPTVGLLQDRPYEQYF. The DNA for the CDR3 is TGCGCCAGCAGTCAAACTAAAGACCCGACAGTAGGGCTCCTTCAGGACAGGCCCTACGAGCAGTACTTC.

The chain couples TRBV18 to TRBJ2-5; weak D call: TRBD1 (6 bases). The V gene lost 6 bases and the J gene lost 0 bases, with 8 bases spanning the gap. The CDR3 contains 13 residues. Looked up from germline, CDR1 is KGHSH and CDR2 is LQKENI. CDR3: CASSNRDQETQYF. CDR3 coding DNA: TGTGCCAGCTCCAACAGGGACCAAGAGACCCAGTACTTC.